The TCR delta chain described here comes from a study of gamma-delta T cells after stem cell transplantation. This clone has a handful of counts. A read error is the likely source, as a far larger clone sits one nucleotide away. Other DNA sequences in this sample translate to the same CDR3. TCRdb fed the RT-PCR reads to CATT. The table has over a thousand delta-chain clones, 1.9% seen once. The J segment lost 3 bases and the V segment lost 0 bases, leaving 11 bases of the junction unmatched. Germline CDR1 reads GEAIGNYY; CDR2 reads EKD. This CDR3 spans 18 amino acids. This clonotype was obtained from a human donor. It is not recorded whose cells these are; they may come from a transplant donor. This rearrangement joins TRDV2 to TRDJ1; 11 nucleotides align to TRDD3. Sequencing input: gamma-delta T cells. The CDR3 region has the DNA TGTGCCTGTGACACCGTGTCGACTGGGGGATATGGTCCCGATAAACTCATCTTT. This encodes CACDTVSTGGYGPDKLIF.